These 6 T cell receptor beta chains were sequenced from one sample in a study of shared clonotypes between healthy human individuals. This table comes from immunoSEQ multiplex PCR, and its TCRdb copy is limited to in-frame clones, with some not included. This table has approximately 2,000,000 clones, 85% to 95% appearing once. The sequenced material came from naive CD4+ T cells from PBMCs. The subset here: CD45RA+ positively selected. Source of these receptors: a man in his late teens or twenties in good health. Some clones in this sample may be carry-over from other donors' samples.

This clone has only one observation. The genes are TRBV6-6 and TRBJ1-4; D ambiguous. Germline-derived CDR1 and CDR2 are MNHNY and SVGAGI (reference sequence). The CDR3 is made up of 14 amino acids. Trimming took 7 bases from V and 5 from J, leaving 14 bases between them. The CDR3 reads CASTRGEINEKLFF. The CDR3 nucleotides are TGTGCCAGCACACGAGGAGAGATAAATGAAAAACTGTTTTTT.

For the CDR3, the DNA is TGCGCCAGCAGCCCGGCGGGCGGCCACAGGCAGTTCTTC. This encodes CASSPAGGHRQFF. The rearrangement joins TRBV5-1 to TRBJ2-1, with D possibly matching TRBD2 (5 bases). V lost 4 bases, J lost 12 bases, and 17 bases lay in between. The CDR3 loop spans 13 amino acids. Per germline, CDR1 SGHRS and CDR2 YFSETQ.

The chain is built from TRBV30 and TRBJ1-1; D uncertain. CDR1 is GTSNPN and CDR2 is SVGIG in the germline V gene (reference sequence). This CDR3 is 14 amino acids long. V was cut by 2 bases and J by 1 base, with 11 bases left in between. The CDR3 here is CAWSPGPKNTEAFF. CDR3 bases: TGTGCCTGGAGTCCCGGACCGAAGAACACTGAAGCTTTCTTT.

This chain uses TRBV25-1 with TRBJ1-3; D is perhaps TRBD1 (6 bases). V gave up 2 bases and J gave up 0 bases, with 14 bases separating them. Germline assignment: CDR1 MGHDK and CDR2 SYGVNS. The CDR3 consists of 17 residues. CDR3 loop: CASSELRGRHSGNTIYF. The CDR3 bases are TGTGCCAGCAGTGAACTCAGGGGACGGCACTCTGGAAACACCATATATTTT.

This chain uses TRBV2 with TRBJ1-4; the D gene is possibly TRBD1 (5 bases). The CDR3 contains 15 residues. V lost 2 bases and J lost 12, with 19 bases in between. CDR1 and CDR2 (germline): SNHLY, FYNNEI. CDR3 in DNA: TGTGCCAGCAGTGAAACAGGAAACATGATTGTCGAACTGTTTTTT. It is translated as CASSETGNMIVELFF. The full variable domain, rest sourced from reference TRBV2 and TRBJ1-4, is EPEVTQTPSHQVTQMGQEVILRCVPISNHLYFYWYRQILGQKVEFLVSFYNNEISEKSEIFDDQFSVERPDGSNFTLKIRSTKLEDSAMYFCASSETGNMIVELFFGSGTQLSVL.

This clone showed up just once. This sequence joins TRBV5-4 and TRBJ2-5, with 10 bases matching TRBD1. CDR1 SGHNT and CDR2 YYREEE come from the germline V gene (reference sequence). This CDR3 spans 15 amino acids. The ends lost 4 bases at V and 5 bases at J; junction bases unmatched: 8. CDR3 in amino acids: CASSLGDRGLETQYF. The DNA of the CDR3 is TGTGCCAGCAGCCTCGGAGACAGGGGGCTGGAGACCCAGTACTTC.